A selection of T cell receptor beta chains follows, all from one sample in a study of T cell responses to AZD1222 COVID-19 vaccine. The protocol was immunoSEQ multiplex PCR, while the TCRdb copy is restricted to in-frame clones and leaves out a portion. The profile shows some 190,000 clones, roughly 94% of them singletons. This material consisted of peripheral blood, taken 28 days after the second dose of the MenACWY control vaccine. Receptors originate from an adult who received the MenACWY meningococcal vaccine as a control. Both conserved end residues are part of each CDR3. Each record gives: V gene, clone size, D gene, J gene, CDR3 DNA, CDR3 protein. D genes are given only for firm matches. Not every row has a clone size; where given, it reads once, few, many or a size class.

V gene: TRBV7-9
clone size: -
D gene: -
J gene: TRBJ1-1
CDR3 DNA: TGTGCCAGCAGCCGGCAGGGGAGCATGAACACTGAAGCTTTCTTT
CDR3 protein: CASSRQGSMNTEAFF

V gene: TRBV19
clone size: -
D gene: TRBD1
J gene: TRBJ2-5
CDR3 DNA: TGTGCCAGTAGTTTGACAGGGACGGAGACCCAGTACTTC
CDR3 protein: CASSLTGTETQYF

V gene: TRBV19
clone size: -
D gene: TRBD1
J gene: TRBJ1-5
CDR3 DNA: TGTGCCAGTAGTACCGGGACAGCCAAGAGCAATCAGCCCCAGCATTTT
CDR3 protein: CASSTGTAKSNQPQHF

V gene: TRBV7-9
clone size: once
D gene: -
J gene: TRBJ2-3
CDR3 DNA: TGTGCCAGCAGCTTAGAAGATACGCAGTATTTT
CDR3 protein: CASSLEDTQYF

V gene: TRBV27
clone size: -
D gene: -
J gene: TRBJ2-5
CDR3 DNA: TGTGCCAGCAGTCTACGAGACCCATCAGGGAATCAAGAGACCCAGTACTTC
CDR3 protein: CASSLRDPSGNQETQYF

V gene: TRBV6-1
clone size: medium-sized
D gene: TRBD1
J gene: TRBJ2-7
CDR3 DNA: TGTGCCAGCAGTGAAAGGACAGGGGAATTTTACGAGCAGTACTTC
CDR3 protein: CASSERTGEFYEQYF

V gene: TRBV28
clone size: -
D gene: -
J gene: TRBJ2-7
CDR3 DNA: TGTGCCAGCAACGTCCAGGGGAATCCCTACGAGCAGTACTTC
CDR3 protein: CASNVQGNPYEQYF

V gene: TRBV10-3
clone size: -
D gene: TRBD2
J gene: TRBJ2-7
CDR3 DNA: TGTGCCATCGAAAGGGACTACTCCTACGAGCAGTACTTC
CDR3 protein: CAIERDYSYEQYF

V gene: TRBV3-1/TRBV3-2
clone size: -
D gene: TRBD1
J gene: TRBJ2-7
CDR3 DNA: TGTGCCAGCAGCCTCGAGGGACAGAGTTACGAGCAGTACTTC
CDR3 protein: CASSLEGQSYEQYF

V gene: TRBV4-2
clone size: -
D gene: -
J gene: TRBJ2-7
CDR3 DNA: TGTGCCAGCAGCCAAGACGGAGGGACGGACGAGCAGTACTTC
CDR3 protein: CASSQDGGTDEQYF

V gene: TRBV28
clone size: -
D gene: -
J gene: TRBJ1-2
CDR3 DNA: TGTGCCAGCAGTTCACCGACAGGCCCCTTCTATGGCTACACCTTC
CDR3 protein: CASSSPTGPFYGYTF

V gene: TRBV5-5
clone size: -
D gene: -
J gene: TRBJ2-7
CDR3 DNA: TGTGCCAGCAGCTTGTTAGCGCAGAGCTCCTACGAGCAGTACTTC
CDR3 protein: CASSLLAQSSYEQYF

V gene: TRBV24-1
clone size: -
D gene: -
J gene: TRBJ2-2
CDR3 DNA: TGTGCCACCCGAGGGGAGGTCCCCGGGGAGCTGTTTTTT
CDR3 protein: CATRGEVPGELFF

V gene: TRBV19
clone size: -
D gene: TRBD1
J gene: TRBJ1-5
CDR3 DNA: TGTGCCAGTAGTATTCGACAGGGCGATCAGCCCCAGCATTTT
CDR3 protein: CASSIRQGDQPQHF